This TCR beta chain is from a study of identical twins. This clonotype was seen repeatedly, ten times or more. TCRdb called the 5' RACE reads again in MiXCR, with one record for every CDR3 protein. The sample includes about 720,000 distinct CDR3 sequences, 8.5% to 9% of them seen just once. This sample was shared with a second study, whose subject was yellow fever vaccine responses in identical twins.

The material sequenced was PBMCs. The receptor comes from a woman between 18 and 30 years old in good health.

This chain's CDR3 is CASSVSGTNTEAFF. The CDR3 DNA reads TGCGCCAGCAGCGTATCCGGGACGAACACTGAAGCTTTCTTT. The chain links TRBV5-1 to TRBJ1-1, with a tentative D call TRBD1 (5 bases). The germline CDR1 and CDR2 sequences are SGHRS and YFSETQ. V was pared by 4 bases and J by 1 base, with 11 bases between. CDR3 length: 14 amino acids.